Sequencing of this TCR beta chain was carried out in a study of CD8 T cells in ankylosing spondylitis. The CDR3 has 18 residues. Germline CDR1 reads LGHDT; CDR2 reads YNNKEL (reference sequence). V was pared by 3 bases and J by 0 bases, with 15 bases between. Making the TCR beta libraries involved quantitative 5'-RACE with molecular barcodes. TCRdb fed the 5' RACE reads into MiXCR, producing one record per CDR3 protein. The sample has about 360,000 distinct CDR3 sequences; roughly 22% are singletons. Findings and caveats of the study: Researchers reportedly found disease-linked clones significantly enriched in matched ankylosing spondylitis synovial fluid. CD8+ disease-linked clones were present at relatively low frequencies in blood.

Remarks on this clonotype: Its antigen is currently unknown.

The sequence was obtained from a male donor with ankylosing spondylitis or in good health (not recorded which). Sequencing was carried out using blood, either unsorted or a sorted T cell fraction (not recorded which). The rearrangement links TRBV3-1 to TRBJ2-6; possible D gene TRBD1, 6 bases. Here the CDR3 reads CASSHPQGKTSGANVLTF. The CDR3 bases are TGTGCCAGCAGCCACCCACAGGGAAAGACCTCTGGGGCCAACGTCCTGACTTTC.